These 14 T cell receptor beta chains came from one sample sequenced in a study of radiation and T cells in renal cell carcinoma. Time point noted: baseline pretreatment blood. Treatment of the sample: 15 Gy SBRT to primary tumor, nephrectomy 4 weeks later. The table came from immunoSEQ multiplex PCR; TCRdb's copy has only in-frame clones and leaves some out. The sample carries tens of thousands of clones, roughly 80% recorded once. The sample in question was blood, obtained from a patient whose treatment included radiotherapy and nephrectomy. The receptors were gathered from a man in his 60s with renal cell carcinoma.

V and J are TRBV27 and TRBJ2-4, with a weak D call TRBD2 (6 bases). V was trimmed by 4 bases and J by 14 bases, leaving 15 bases between them. The germline gives CDR1 MNHEY, CDR2 SMNVEV (reference sequence). The CDR3 covers 12 residues. CDR3 DNA sequence: TGTGCCAGCAGTTCTACGGGAGATAAGGAGTACTTC. The encoded protein is CASSSTGDKEYF.

The chain recombines TRBV4-2 with TRBJ2-1; D gene ambiguous. CDR3 length: 16 residues. The germline CDR1 and CDR2 sequences are LGHNA and YNFKEQ. The V end lost 0 bases, the J end lost 0 bases, and 9 bases lay between the germline ends. The CDR3 region has the DNA TGTGCCAGCAGCCAAGAGGTACTGGCCTCCTACAATGAGCAGTTCTTC. Translating it yields CASSQEVLASYNEQFF.

CDR3 sequence (DNA): TGTGCCAGCAGCCACCAACAGGGGGGTTCCTACGAGCAGTACTTC. It translates to CASSHQQGGSYEQYF. The chain couples TRBV4-2 to TRBJ2-7, with TRBD1 matching over 8 bases. Germline values: CDR1 LGHNA, CDR2 YNFKEQ. CDR3 size: 15 residues. J lost 1 base, V lost 3 bases, and 5 bases had no gene match.

This clone has a handful of counts. This chain joins TRBV2 and TRBJ1-1; D unclear. CDR1 and CDR2 (germline): SNHLY, FYNNEI. The CDR3 consists of 13 residues. V lost 10 bases and J lost 3, with 15 bases in between. The CDR3 DNA reads as TGTGCCACCCTAGTGGCCGAAGACACTGAAGCTTTCTTT. As protein: CATLVAEDTEAFF.

The chain uses TRBV29-1 and TRBJ2-5; TRBD2 might be the D (5 bases). V lost 5 bases to trimming and J lost 1 base, with 14 bases between them. The V gene's germline CDR1 is SQVTM and CDR2 ANQGSEA. The CDR3 length is 14 residues. DNA for the CDR3: TGCAGCGTTCGAAGCGGAACAGCCCAAGAGACCCAGTACTTC. This encodes CSVRSGTAQETQYF.

The chain joins TRBV19 to TRBJ2-5; TRBD2 is a possible D gene (5 bases). Germline V gene data show CDR1 as LNHDA and CDR2 as SQIVND (reference sequence). Trimming removed 7 bases at V and 0 bases at J, with 15 bases between. CDR3 size: 15 residues. The CDR3 nucleotides are TGTGCCAGTAAACGGGAAGCCTTGTACCAAGAGACCCAGTACTTC. Translation gives CASKREALYQETQYF.

The chain recombines TRBV6-6 with TRBJ2-1; tentatively, D is TRBD2 (6 bases). Germline CDR1 and CDR2: MNHNY and SVGAGI (reference sequence). With 5 bases removed from V and 4 bases from J, the gap between germline ends came to 15 bases. This CDR3 is 15 amino acids long. DNA of the CDR3: TGTGCCAGCAGTGGAGACGTGGGACTGTACAATGAGCAGTTCTTC. Its translation: CASSGDVGLYNEQFF.

The chain links TRBV7-6 to TRBJ2-5; D is undetermined. There are 15 residues in the CDR3. The germline V gene encodes CDR1 SGHVS and CDR2 FNYEAQ. The V end was cut by 3 bases, the J end by 4 bases, with 15 bases between. The CDR3 nucleotides are TGTGCCAGCAGCTTTCAGTTTGGCTCGGGAGAGACCCAGTACTTC. Protein product: CASSFQFGSGETQYF.

The rearrangement uses TRBV2 and TRBJ2-3, with D hard to call. Looked up from germline, CDR1 is SNHLY and CDR2 is FYNNEI. The ends were cut back, 6 bases at V and 3 bases at J, with 7 bases in the middle. The CDR3 sequence is 12 residues long. The CDR3: CASRLSTDTQYF. The DNA of the CDR3 is TGTGCCAGCAGACTATCGACAGATACGCAGTATTTT.

The chain joins TRBV30 to TRBJ1-2; tentative D call: TRBD1 (5 bases). The germline V gene encodes CDR1 GTSNPN and CDR2 SVGIG (reference sequence). Trimming stripped 2 bases from V and 3 bases from J, with 16 bases between. The CDR3 totals 15 residues. CDR3 coding DNA: TGTGCCTGGAGTTTTATTTTGGGACTAGACTATGGCTACACCTTC. Translating it yields CAWSFILGLDYGYTF.

The chain recombines TRBV30 with TRBJ2-7; 10 positions match TRBD1. Germline V gene sequence: CDR1 GTSNPN, CDR2 SVGIG (reference sequence). The CDR3 sequence is 14 residues long. J gave up 3 bases and V 6 bases, and 8 bases lay outside the gene matches. This CDR3 reads CACAKGQGFYEQYF. In DNA form, the CDR3 reads TGTGCCTGTGCCAAGGGACAGGGGTTCTACGAGCAGTACTTC.

V usage is TRBV4-3 and J usage is TRBJ2-7, with 10 nucleotides matching TRBD2. Germline-derived CDR1 and CDR2 are LGHNA and YSLEER. The CDR3 is 15 residues long. The J segment lost 2 bases and the V segment lost 3 bases, leaving 4 bases of the junction unmatched. CDR3 bases: TGCGCCAGCAGCCAGAGTACTAGCGGGGCCTACGAGCAGTACTTC. Translation gives CASSQSTSGAYEQYF.

The J gene is TRBJ2-3, the V gene TRBV2; D is possibly TRBD2 (5 bases). The V gene's germline CDR1 is SNHLY and CDR2 FYNNEI. V was pared by 6 bases and J by 0 bases, with 22 bases between. The CDR3 is 18 amino acids. This CDR3 reads CASRDPRSSGLSTDTQYF. The CDR3 coding sequence is TGTGCCAGCAGGGACCCCCGGAGCAGCGGCTTAAGCACAGATACGCAGTATTTT.

The rearrangement links TRBV30 to TRBJ2-7; D not certain. CDR3 length: 12 residues. CDR1 and CDR2 from the germline V gene are GTSNPN and SVGIG (reference sequence). V shed 0 bases and J shed 5 bases, with 8 bases lying between them. The CDR3 DNA reads as TGTGCCTGGAGTGTGTCTTCGGACGAGCAGTACTTC. Translated, it gives CAWSVSSDEQYF. Filled out from reference TRBV30 and TRBJ2-7, the complete variable domain reads SQTIHQWPATLVQPVGSPLSLECTVEGTSNPNLYWYRQAAGRGLQLLFYSVGIGQISSEVPQNLSASRPQDRQFILSSKKLLLSDSGFYLCAWSVSSDEQYFGPGTRLTVT.